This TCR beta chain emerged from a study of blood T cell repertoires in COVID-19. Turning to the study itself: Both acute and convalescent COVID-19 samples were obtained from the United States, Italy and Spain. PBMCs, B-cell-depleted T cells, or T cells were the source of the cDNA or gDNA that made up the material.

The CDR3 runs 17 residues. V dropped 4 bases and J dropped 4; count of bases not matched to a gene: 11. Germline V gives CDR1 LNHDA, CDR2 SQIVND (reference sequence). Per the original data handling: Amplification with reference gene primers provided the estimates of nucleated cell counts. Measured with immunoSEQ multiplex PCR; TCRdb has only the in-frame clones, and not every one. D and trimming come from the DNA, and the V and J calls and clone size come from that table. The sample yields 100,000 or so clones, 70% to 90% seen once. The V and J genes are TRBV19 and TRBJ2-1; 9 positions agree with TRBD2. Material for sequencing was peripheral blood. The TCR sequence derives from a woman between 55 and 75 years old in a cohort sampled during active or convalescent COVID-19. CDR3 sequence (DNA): TGTGCCAGTAGTACCACCCTGGGAGCGGGAGGTTACAATGAGCAGTTCTTC. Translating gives CASSTTLGAGGYNEQFF.